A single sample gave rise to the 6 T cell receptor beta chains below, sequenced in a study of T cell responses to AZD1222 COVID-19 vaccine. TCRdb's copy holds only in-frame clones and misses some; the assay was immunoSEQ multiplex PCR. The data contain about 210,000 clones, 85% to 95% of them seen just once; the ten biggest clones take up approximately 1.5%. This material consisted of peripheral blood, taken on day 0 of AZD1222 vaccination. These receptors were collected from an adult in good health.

CDR3 protein: CASTIAGGAWAAQYF. The DNA of the CDR3 is TGTGCCAGCACTATAGCGGGGGGGGCTTGGGCGGCCCAGTACTTC. The chain joins TRBV7-8 to TRBJ2-5; 11 nucleotides match TRBD2. The J segment lost 9 bases and the V segment lost 7 bases, leaving 13 bases of the junction unmatched. There are 15 residues in the CDR3. Germline V gene sequence: CDR1 SGHVS, CDR2 FQNEAQ.

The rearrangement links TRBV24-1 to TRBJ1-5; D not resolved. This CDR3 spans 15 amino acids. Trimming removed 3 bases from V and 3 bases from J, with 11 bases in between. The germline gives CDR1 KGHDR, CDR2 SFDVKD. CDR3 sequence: CATSDRSSYNQPQHF. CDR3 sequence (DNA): TGTGCCACCAGTGATCGGTCAAGTTACAATCAGCCCCAGCATTTT.

The CDR3 is CAVGRGAQETQYF. The CDR3, as DNA: TGTGCCGTGGGCCGGGGGGCACAAGAGACCCAGTACTTC. The V gene is TRBV10-3, the J gene TRBJ2-5, with D perhaps matching TRBD2 (7 bases). Per germline, CDR1 ENHRY and CDR2 SYGVKD. V was pared by 11 bases and J by 2 bases, with 15 bases between. The CDR3 covers 13 residues.

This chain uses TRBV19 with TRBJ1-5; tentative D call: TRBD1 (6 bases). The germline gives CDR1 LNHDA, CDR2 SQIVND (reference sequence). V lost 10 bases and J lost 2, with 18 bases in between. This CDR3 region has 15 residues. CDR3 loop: CATMGYREGNQPQHF. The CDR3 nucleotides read TGTGCCACGATGGGGTACAGGGAGGGCAATCAGCCCCAGCATTTT.

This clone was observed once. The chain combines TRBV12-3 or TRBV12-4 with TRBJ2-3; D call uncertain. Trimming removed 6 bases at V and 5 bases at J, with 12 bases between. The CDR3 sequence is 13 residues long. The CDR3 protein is CASSTMGVDTQYF. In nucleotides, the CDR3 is TGTGCCAGCAGCACGATGGGTGTAGATACGCAGTATTTT.

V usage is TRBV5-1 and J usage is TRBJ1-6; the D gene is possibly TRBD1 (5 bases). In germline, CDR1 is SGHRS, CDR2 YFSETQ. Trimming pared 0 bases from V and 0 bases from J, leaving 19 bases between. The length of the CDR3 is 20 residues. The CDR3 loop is CASSLALQVGVSSYNSPLHF. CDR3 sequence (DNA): TGCGCCAGCAGCTTGGCGTTACAGGTTGGGGTCAGCTCCTATAATTCACCCCTCCACTTT.